The rows below give T cell receptor beta chains drawn from one sample of a study of shared clonotypes between healthy human individuals. Libraries were prepared by immunoSEQ multiplex PCR; TCRdb keeps only in-frame clonotypes and omits some of them. The sample consists of fewer than 1.6 million clones, less than 99% of them appearing once. The sample was naive CD4+ T cells sorted from blood. These receptors originate from a man aged 25-40 years in good health. CDR3s include the opening cysteine and the closing phenylalanine or tryptophan. D genes are given only for firm matches. A row's size may be missing; if present it is once, few, many or a size class.

v_gene,d_gene,j_gene,len,abundance,CDR3nt,CDR3aa
TRBV2,.,TRBJ1-5,14,.,TGTGCCAGCAGTGAAACGGAAAGAAATCAGCCCCAGCATTTT,CASSETERNQPQHF
TRBV2,.,TRBJ1-1,11,.,TGTGCCACTTCTGTTCGGACTGAAGCTTTCTTT,CATSVRTEAFF
TRBV13,TRBD2,TRBJ2-7,15,once,TGTGCCAGCAGCTTATTTCTAGCGGGAGTGAACGAGCAGTACTTC,CASSLFLAGVNEQYF
TRBV29-1,TRBD1,TRBJ2-7,13,.,TGCAGCGTTGAGGACAGGGGTGCCTACGAGCAGTACTTC,CSVEDRGAYEQYF
TRBV27,.,TRBJ2-4,13,.,TGTGCCAGCAGTTTATCGACCCCGGGGATTCAGTACTTC,CASSLSTPGIQYF
TRBV4-1,.,TRBJ2-3,13,.,TGCGCCAGCAGTTCACTAGCTGGAGATACGCAGTATTTT,CASSSLAGDTQYF
TRBV7-2,.,TRBJ2-3,17,.,TGTGCCAGCAGCTTAGTTCGCGGTGAGAGGAGCACAGATACGCAGTATTTT,CASSLVRGERSTDTQYF
TRBV5-4,TRBD2,TRBJ2-2,16,once,TGTGCCAGCAGCCCTTGGACTAGCGGGAACACCGGGGAGCTGTTTTTT,CASSPWTSGNTGELFF
TRBV6-5,.,TRBJ1-1,13,.,TGTGCCAGCGTAGGGGCCCTAAGCGCTGAAGCTTTCTTT,CASVGALSAEAFF
TRBV18,.,TRBJ1-3,17,.,TGTGCCAGCTCATCACTTCCGGGACGAACCTCTGGAAACACCATATATTTT,CASSSLPGRTSGNTIYF
TRBV7-9,.,TRBJ2-7,13,.,TGTGCCAGCAGCTTAAGTGGGGAGTACGAGCAGTACTTC,CASSLSGEYEQYF
TRBV5-4,TRBD2,TRBJ2-1,14,.,TGTGCCAGCAGCCCGGGACTAGCGGGCAATGAGCAGTTCTTC,CASSPGLAGNEQFF
TRBV27,TRBD2,TRBJ2-7,15,.,TGTGCCAGCAGTACAGCCGGGACTAGCGGCTACGAGCAGTACTTC,CASSTAGTSGYEQYF
TRBV5-1,.,TRBJ2-5,15,.,TGCGCCAGCAGCCCAGGGACAGTTGCGGGGGAGACCCAGTACTTC,CASSPGTVAGETQYF
TRBV11-2,.,TRBJ1-1,14,.,TGTGCCAGCAGCTCCGGCCCGGAGGGGACTGAAGCTTTCTTT,CASSSGPEGTEAFF
TRBV18,.,TRBJ2-7,11,.,TGTGCCAGCCAACAGACCTACGAGCAGTACTTC,CASQQTYEQYF
TRBV19,.,TRBJ1-1,15,.,TGTGCCAGTAGTCCCCCGTGGGAGGGAGGGACTGAAGCTTTCTTT,CASSPPWEGGTEAFF
TRBV7-8,TRBD2,TRBJ2-1,15,.,TGTGCCAGCAGCTTAGGGACTAGCGAGTACAATGAGCAGTTCTTC,CASSLGTSEYNEQFF
TRBV25-1,.,TRBJ2-5,11,.,TGTGCCAGCAGTGACAGAGAGACCCAGTACTTC,CASSDRETQYF
TRBV29-1,TRBD1,TRBJ2-2,14,.,TGCAGCGTTGGGGACAGGGGATGGGCCGGGGAGCTGTTTTTT,CSVGDRGWAGELFF
TRBV19,.,TRBJ1-5,13,once,TGTGCCAGTAGTCTATGGGGGGATCAGCCCCAGCATTTT,CASSLWGDQPQHF
TRBV5-4,.,TRBJ2-7,15,.,TGTGCCAGCAGCAACGCGCTCAGGGGGGACTACGAGCAGTACTTC,CASSNALRGDYEQYF
TRBV28,.,TRBJ1-5,10,few,TGTGCCAGCAGTTTGCGGCCCCAGCATTTT,CASSLRPQHF
TRBV7-6,TRBD1,TRBJ1-4,14,.,TGTGCCAGCAGCTTGGGGACAGGGGATGAAAAACTGTTTTTT,CASSLGTGDEKLFF
TRBV25-1,.,TRBJ2-7,14,.,TGTGCCAGCAGTGAATATAGGGGAAGCTACGAGCAGTACTTC,CASSEYRGSYEQYF
TRBV25-1,TRBD1,TRBJ2-7,15,.,TGTGCCAGCAGTGAACCGGGACAGGGTCCCTACGAGCAGTACTTC,CASSEPGQGPYEQYF
TRBV9,TRBD2,TRBJ2-1,17,.,TGTGCCAGCAGCGTAGGACTAGCGGGAGGGCCAGAGGGTGAGCAGTTCTTC,CASSVGLAGGPEGEQFF
TRBV5-6,TRBD1,TRBJ2-5,15,.,TGTGCCAGCAGCACAAGGACAGGGGTTCAGGAGACCCAGTACTTC,CASSTRTGVQETQYF